These T cell receptor beta chains were read from a single sample in a study of cytomegalovirus exposure and HLA in healthy donors. Clones were sequenced by immunoSEQ multiplex PCR, and TCRdb holds only the in-frame ones, with some missing. The sample yields about 130,000 clones, roughly 80% seen once. Sequenced input: PBMCs. The receptors were sampled from a man aged 35 to 55 in good health and CMV-seronegative. Both conserved end residues are part of each CDR3. A D gene is named only where the DNA matches it firmly. Not all rows give a size; the values are once, few, many and, for expanded clones, a class.

D gene,V gene,clone size,J gene,CDR3 length,CDR3 DNA,CDR3 protein
TRBD2,TRBV10-3,few,TRBJ2-3,17,TGTGCCATCAGTGAGCGATCTAGCGGGGGGGGCACAGATACGCAGTATTTT,CAISERSSGGGTDTQYF
.,TRBV6-5,.,TRBJ2-2,16,TGTGCCAGCAGTTTCATGTCGCCCGGGATAGACGGGGAGCTGTTTTTT,CASSFMSPGIDGELFF
TRBD2,TRBV30,few,TRBJ2-5,19,TGTGCCTGGAACCCAGGCACGGTTTCGCTAGCGGCTAACCAAGAGACCCAGTACTTC,CAWNPGTVSLAANQETQYF
.,TRBV7-3,.,TRBJ2-1,15,TGTGCCAGCAGCGCGACGGGCAGGGTTAGTAAGGAGCAGTTCTTC,CASSATGRVSKEQFF
TRBD1,TRBV7-9,.,TRBJ1-2,13,TGTGCCAGCAGCTCGGGACAGGGGTATGGCTACACCTTC,CASSSGQGYGYTF
TRBD1,TRBV7-3,.,TRBJ2-7,13,TGTGCCAGCAGCTTAGGGACAGAGTACGAGCAGTACTTC,CASSLGTEYEQYF
TRBD2,TRBV10-3,once,TRBJ2-2,16,TGTGCCATCAGTCTCGCGGCGGGGGATAACACCGGGGAGCTGTTTTTT,CAISLAAGDNTGELFF
TRBD2,TRBV30,.,TRBJ2-1,14,TGTGCCTGGATGACTAGCGGGAGGGGCGATGAGCAGTTCTTC,CAWMTSGRGDEQFF
TRBD2,TRBV7-9,.,TRBJ2-5,14,TGTGCCAGCAGCCGACGGGGGGTGGGGGAGACCCAGTACTTC,CASSRRGVGETQYF
TRBD1,TRBV30,.,TRBJ2-7,15,TGTGCCTGGAGTGTCTTCGCGACAGGGCGCTACGAGCAGTACTTC,CAWSVFATGRYEQYF
TRBD2,TRBV27,.,TRBJ2-7,14,TGTGCCAGCAGGAAGCGGGAGGGCTTCTACGAGCAGTACTTC,CASRKREGFYEQYF
.,TRBV6-6,once,TRBJ1-2,12,TGTGCCAGCAGTTACGAGGGCAATGGCTACACCTTC,CASSYEGNGYTF
.,TRBV5-6,.,TRBJ2-7,12,TGTGCCAGCAGCCGGAGGCCCTACGAGCAGTACTTC,CASSRRPYEQYF
TRBD1,TRBV18,once,TRBJ1-1,13,TGTGCCAGCTCACGGGACAGTAACACTGAAGCTTTCTTT,CASSRDSNTEAFF
TRBD2,TRBV5-4,few,TRBJ2-5,15,TGTGCCAGCAGCCCTAGCGGGAGCCCCCAAGAGACCCAGTACTTC,CASSPSGSPQETQYF
.,TRBV5-6,.,TRBJ2-2,15,TGTGCCAGCAGCTCGACAGAGGCCAACACCGGGGAGCTGTTTTTT,CASSSTEANTGELFF